The 18 T cell receptor beta chains presented below share a single source sample, sequenced in a study of cytomegalovirus exposure and HLA in healthy donors. PCR employed 60 Vbeta and 13 Jbeta primers. Generated by immunoSEQ multiplex PCR, the TCRdb table keeps only in-frame clones and is missing some. The table lists some 42,000 clones, around 50% of them singletons. Source material: PBMCs. Receptors were obtained from a human donor in good health.

This clone was counted between two and nine times. The V and J genes are TRBV30 and TRBJ2-7; 8 bases agree with TRBD2. CDR1 is GTSNPN and CDR2 is SVGIG in the germline V gene (reference sequence). J was trimmed by 4 bases and V by 1 base; bases with no gene match: 12. This CDR3 has 16 residues. CDR3 sequence: CAWSAPGGSGIYEQYF. DNA for the CDR3: TGTGCCTGGAGTGCCCCCGGCGGTAGCGGGATTTACGAGCAGTACTTC. The whole variable domain, remainder taken from reference TRBV30 and TRBJ2-7, is SQTIHQWPATLVQPVGSPLSLECTVEGTSNPNLYWYRQAAGRGLQLLFYSVGIGQISSEVPQNLSASRPQDRQFILSSKKLLLSDSGFYLCAWSAPGGSGIYEQYFGPGTRLTVT.

This chain uses TRBV7-3 with TRBJ1-4, with a possible D match to TRBD1 (5 bases). Germline-derived CDR1 and CDR2 are SGHTA and FQGTGA. V lost 3 bases to trimming and J lost 5 bases, with 10 bases between them. This CDR3 is 14 amino acids long. The CDR3 DNA reads TGTGCCAGCAGCTTCGGGGGAGGGAATGAAAAACTGTTTTTT. Protein sequence: CASSFGGGNEKLFF.

The rearrangement uses TRBV7-9 and TRBJ2-5, with 13 bases identical to TRBD2. V was pared by 2 bases and J by 4 bases, with 4 bases of the junction left unmatched. The CDR3 is made up of 16 amino acids. The germline CDR1 and CDR2 sequences are SEHNR and FQNEAQ (reference sequence). The CDR3 DNA sequence: TGTGCCAGCAGCTTACGACTAGCGGGGGGTAGAGAGACCCAGTACTTC. It codes for CASSLRLAGGRETQYF. The variable domain in full, completed from reference TRBV7-9 and TRBJ2-5, reads DTGVSQNPRHKITKRGQNVTFRCDPISEHNRLYWYRQTLGQGPEFLTYFQNEAQLEKSRLLSDRFSAERPKGSFSTLEIQRTEQGDSAMYLCASSLRLAGGRETQYFGPGTRLLVL.

The CDR3: CASSYGQGRPLHF. The CDR3 nucleotides read TGTGCCAGCAGCTACGGACAGGGCAGACCCCTCCACTTT. The genes are TRBV6-6 and TRBJ1-6, with TRBD1 matching over 8 bases. Trimming cost V 6 bases and J 12 bases; bases outside gene matches: 7. CDR1 and CDR2 (germline): MNHNY, SVGAGI (reference sequence). The CDR3 has 13 residues.

This clone was counted only a few times. The chain combines TRBV4-2 with TRBJ2-3; 10 bases agree with TRBD2. Germline assignment: CDR1 LGHNA and CDR2 YNFKEQ. The CDR3 loop spans 20 amino acids. J gave up 2 bases and V 0 bases, and 14 bases lay outside the gene matches. The CDR3: CASSQDPTSGWGSYTDTQYF. In DNA form, the CDR3 reads TGTGCCAGCAGCCAAGACCCGACTAGCGGGTGGGGTTCCTACACAGATACGCAGTATTTT.

CDR3 in amino acids: CASSSPGQGGTYEQYF. In nucleotides, the CDR3 is TGTGCCAGCAGTTCCCCCGGACAGGGGGGGACCTACGAGCAGTACTTC. The J gene is TRBJ2-7, the V gene TRBV27; 10 nucleotides line up with TRBD1. With V trimmed by 4 bases and J by 2 bases, 8 bases remained unmatched. Germline lookup yields CDR1 MNHEY and CDR2 SMNVEV (reference sequence). The CDR3 has 16 amino acids.

The chain carries TRBV30 and TRBJ1-3, with D tentatively TRBD1 (5 bases). The germline CDR1 and CDR2 sequences are GTSNPN and SVGIG (reference sequence). Trimming removed 1 base from V and 3 bases from J, with 13 bases in between. CDR3 length: 15 amino acids. The CDR3, as DNA: TGTGCCTGGAGTGGGGGCGAAGGGAATGGAAACACCATATATTTT. Protein sequence: CAWSGGEGNGNTIYF.

The V gene is TRBV28, the J gene TRBJ1-4; 9 nucleotides agree with TRBD1. Germline V gives CDR1 MDHEN, CDR2 SYDVKM. The CDR3 totals 14 residues. Germline trimming cut 4 bases from V and 8 bases from J; bases unmatched to any gene: 5. The CDR3 reads CASSYRDRAEKLFF. The DNA of the CDR3 is TGTGCCAGCAGTTACCGGGACAGGGCGGAAAAACTGTTTTTT.

J is TRBJ1-2 and V is TRBV19; D is perhaps TRBD1 (6 bases). V was clipped by 6 bases and J by 3 bases, with 8 bases between them. Germline CDR1 and CDR2: LNHDA and SQIVND (reference sequence). The CDR3 runs 12 residues. CDR3 sequence: CASRRQDYGYTF. The CDR3 DNA sequence: TGTGCCAGTAGGCGACAGGACTATGGCTACACCTTC. The full variable domain, in which reference TRBV19 and TRBJ1-2 provide the parts outside the CDR3, is DGGITQSPKYLFRKEGQNVTLSCEQNLNHDAMYWYRQDPGQGLRLIYYSQIVNDFQKGDIAEGYSVSREKKESFPLTVTSAQKNPTAFYLCASRRQDYGYTFGSGTRLTVV.

The rearrangement links TRBV7-2 to TRBJ2-3; TRBD1 agrees at 9 bases. The CDR3 is 15 residues long. Germline CDR1 and CDR2: SGHTA and FQGNSA. Losses at the gene ends were 1 base for V and 11 bases for J; bases not matched to a gene: 10. The CDR3 sequence is CASSLGRDRVSKQYF. CDR3 nucleotide sequence: TGTGCCAGCAGCTTAGGTCGGGACAGGGTGTCAAAGCAGTATTTT.

This chain connects TRBV19 to TRBJ2-7; 9 bases are a match to TRBD1. V shed 3 bases, J shed 2 bases, and the junction held 8 bases outside the gene matches. The CDR3 has 16 residues. Germline CDR1 LNHDA, CDR2 SQIVND (reference sequence). CDR3 bases: TGTGCCAGTAGTATCATTCGACAGGGGGGAACCTACGAGCAGTACTTC. Encoded protein: CASSIIRQGGTYEQYF.

The V call is TRBV19, the J call TRBJ1-5; D remains unclear. This CDR3 contains 9 residues. The germline gives CDR1 LNHDA, CDR2 SQIVND (reference sequence). V was pared by 10 bases and J by 7 bases, with 5 bases between. The CDR3 protein is CATGQPQHF. CDR3 bases: TGTGCCACGGGACAGCCCCAGCATTTT. Full variable domain (rest looked up from reference TRBV19 and TRBJ1-5): DGGITQSPKYLFRKEGQNVTLSCEQNLNHDAMYWYRQDPGQGLRLIYYSQIVNDFQKGDIAEGYSVSREKKESFPLTVTSAQKNPTAFYLCATGQPQHFGDGTRLSIL.

The chain has TRBV7-2 and TRBJ1-5; TRBD1 agrees at 7 bases. This CDR3 is built from 15 residues. Germline-derived CDR1 and CDR2 are SGHTA and FQGNSA. V shed 5 bases and J 1 base; nucleotides not matched to a gene: 5. CDR3 in amino acids: CASSLRGQSNQPQHF. CDR3 DNA: TGTGCCAGCAGCCTAAGGGGGCAAAGCAATCAGCCCCAGCATTTT.

V gene TRBV19 combines with J gene TRBJ2-5; D is uncertain. TRBJ2-7 matches the DNA end more closely, so the J call is doubtful. The CDR3 has 12 amino acids. Germline lookup yields CDR1 LNHDA and CDR2 SQIVND (reference sequence). CDR3 nucleotides: TGTGCCAGTAGCTCGAGAGCCTACGAGCAGTACTTC. Its translation is CASSSRAYEQYF.

The sample holds a few counts of this clone. The genes are TRBV9 and TRBJ1-2; possible D gene TRBD1, 6 bases. Germline lookup yields CDR1 SGDLS and CDR2 YYNGEE. V was trimmed by 0 bases and J by 4 bases, leaving 10 bases between them. The CDR3 contains 14 residues. This CDR3 is CASSVGGLSYGYTF. CDR3 DNA: TGTGCCAGCAGCGTAGGGGGGCTGAGCTATGGCTACACCTTC.

This clone came up a few times. The CDR3 region has the DNA TGTGCCAGCAGTTCGACAGGGCCCCGGCAGCCCCAGCATTTT. Translating gives CASSSTGPRQPQHF. This chain joins TRBV27 and TRBJ1-5, with 7 bases matching TRBD1. Germline values: CDR1 MNHEY, CDR2 SMNVEV (reference sequence). The CDR3 is 14 amino acids. Trimming at V came to 4 bases and at J to 7 bases, leaving 7 bases not matched to a gene.

This sequence joins TRBV7-6 and TRBJ2-1, with D unresolved. Looked up from germline, CDR1 is SGHVS and CDR2 is FNYEAQ. V shed 4 bases and J shed 9 bases, with 19 bases lying between them. The length of the CDR3 is 15 residues. The CDR3 DNA follows: TGTGCCAGCAGCTCTGCCAACTCCGAAGGCGGTGAGCAGTTCTTC. It is translated as CASSSANSEGGEQFF.

The rearrangement links TRBV7-2 to TRBJ1-1; 7 nucleotides align to TRBD1. This CDR3 region has 15 residues. J lost 5 bases, V lost 6 bases, and 12 bases had no gene match. Looked up from germline, CDR1 is SGHTA and CDR2 is FQGNSA. The CDR3 sequence: CASSPLQGGATEAFF. CDR3 nucleotide sequence: TGTGCCAGCAGTCCCCTCCAAGGGGGCGCGACTGAAGCTTTCTTT.